The present entry profiles one TCR beta chain with its context. The target antigen is unknown. This sample stems from a study of graft-versus-host responses after intestinal transplantation. About the research overall: Each recipient received a multivisceral, liver-intestinal, or isolated intestinal graft.

The data were produced by immunoSEQ multiplex PCR, yet TCRdb's version contains in-frame clones alone and is incomplete. Of 85,000 to 100,000 clones listed, 90% to 95% are singletons. The CDR3 length is 15 residues. The V and J ends lost 3 bases and 4 bases respectively, with 13 bases between them. Germline V gene data show CDR1 as MNHNY and CDR2 as SVGAGI (reference sequence). Specimen: unstimulated CD4+ T cells sorted from spleen or lymph node cells, collected before intestinal transplant. The V and J genes are TRBV6-6 and TRBJ1-3; TRBD1 is a possible D gene (6 bases). The sequence derives from a human donor who received an intestinal transplant. CDR3 bases: TGTGCCAGCAGTTATAGTCGAGGGGGAGGAAACACCATATATTTT. Translated: CASSYSRGGGNTIYF.